The 14 T cell receptor beta chains below come from one sample, sequenced in a study of blood T cell repertoires in COVID-19. Libraries were prepared by immunoSEQ multiplex PCR; TCRdb keeps only in-frame clonotypes and omits some of them. The data show hundreds of thousands of clones, roughly four fifths seen once. What was sequenced was peripheral blood. The receptors stem from a woman aged 70-85 years with acute or convalescent COVID-19.

The gene calls are TRBV4-1 and TRBJ1-4, with 7 positions matching TRBD1. CDR3 length: 15 amino acids. Germline V CDR1 and CDR2: MGHRA, YSYEKL. Losses at the gene ends were 4 bases for V and 7 bases for J; bases not matched to a gene: 9. The CDR3 loop is CASSLRTGTVEKLFF. CDR3 sequence (DNA): TGCGCCAGCAGCCTAAGGACTGGGACAGTTGAAAAACTGTTTTTT.

This chain joins TRBV6-5 and TRBJ1-1; TRBD1 matches 9 bases. Looked up from germline, CDR1 is MNHEY and CDR2 is SVGAGI. Unmatched junction bases numbered 7, after V lost 5 bases and J lost 6 bases. The CDR3 has 14 amino acids. In DNA, the CDR3 is TGTGCCAGCAGTAGAGGACAGGGGAAGGCTGAAGCTTTCTTT. Protein: CASSRGQGKAEAFF.

This clone appeared many times. The chain joins TRBV23-1 to TRBJ2-2, with TRBD2 as a possible D gene (6 bases). TRBV23-1 is noted as an ORF with a role that remains uncertain. The V end lost 3 bases, the J end lost 2 bases, and 10 bases lay between the germline ends. The length of the CDR3 is 15 residues. In DNA form, the CDR3 reads TGCGCCAGCAGTCACTCCGGGACTAACACCGGGGAGCTGTTTTTT. Protein sequence: CASSHSGTNTGELFF.

V is TRBV19 and J is TRBJ2-3; tentative D call: TRBD2 (7 bases). The V end was cut by 3 bases, the J end by 0 bases, with 13 bases between. This CDR3 contains 16 residues. The germline V gene encodes CDR1 LNHDA and CDR2 SQIVND (reference sequence). This CDR3 is CASSIVWGGSTDTQYF. The CDR3 DNA is TGTGCCAGTAGTATCGTGTGGGGGGGCAGCACAGATACGCAGTATTTT.

V is TRBV4-1 and J is TRBJ2-3, with 7 bases identical to TRBD1. This CDR3 contains 16 residues. Germline V gene sequence: CDR1 MGHRA, CDR2 YSYEKL. V lost 7 bases to trimming and J lost 3 bases; unmatched junction nucleotides: 13. CDR3: CASTPREGARTDTQYF. The CDR3 region has the DNA TGCGCCAGCACCCCCCGAGAGGGGGCTCGGACAGATACGCAGTATTTT.

V usage is TRBV15 and J usage is TRBJ2-6; D might be TRBD2 (6 bases). Trimming cost V 5 bases and J 1 base, with 9 bases left between them. The CDR3 consists of 15 residues. Germline lookup yields CDR1 LNHNV and CDR2 YYDKDF (reference sequence). The CDR3 here is CATSPGRSGANVLTF. The CDR3 region has the DNA TGTGCCACCAGCCCGGGGAGGTCTGGGGCCAACGTCCTGACTTTC.

The V gene is TRBV20-1, the J gene TRBJ1-2, with TRBD1 matching 7 bases. The V segment lost 3 bases and the J segment 5 bases; nucleotides outside the gene matches: 6. Germline CDR1 reads DFQATT; CDR2 reads SNEGSKA (reference sequence). The CDR3 spans 13 residues. Here the CDR3 reads CSASPGQAYGYTF. CDR3 in DNA: TGCAGTGCTAGTCCCGGACAGGCTTATGGCTACACCTTC.

The chain recombines TRBV3-1 (or the pseudogene TRBV3-2) with TRBJ1-2; perhaps TRBD1 as D (5 bases). The CDR3 totals 15 residues. The ends were cut back, 0 bases at V and 8 bases at J, with 16 bases in the middle. In germline, CDR1 is LGHDT, CDR2 YNNKEL (reference sequence). The CDR3 loop reads CASSQDAQGLGGYTF. The CDR3 DNA reads as TGTGCCAGCAGCCAAGACGCCCAGGGTCTAGGGGGCTACACCTTC.

This clone appeared once. The junction does not match germline at one end; this may be a read error. The genes are TRBV27 and TRBJ2-5, with no clear D. This CDR3 has 13 residues. The germline V gene encodes CDR1 MNHEY and CDR2 SMNVEV (reference sequence). Here the CDR3 reads CASSLWLQATQYF. In nucleotides, the CDR3 is TGTGCCAGCAGTTTATGGTTGCAAGCGACCCAGTACTTC.

The rearrangement uses TRBV5-1 and TRBJ1-2; D gene ambiguous. This CDR3 has 12 amino acids. V lost 0 bases, J lost 7 bases, and 7 bases lay in between. CDR1 is SGHRS and CDR2 is YFSETQ in the germline V gene. The CDR3 loop is CASSLATSGYTF. The CDR3 DNA follows: TGCGCCAGCAGCTTGGCGACTAGTGGCTACACCTTC.

This chain joins TRBV5-4 and TRBJ2-5, with D possibly being TRBD2 (5 bases). CDR3 size: 16 residues. Germline values: CDR1 SGHNT, CDR2 YYREEE (reference sequence). V was trimmed by 4 bases and J by 5 bases, leaving 21 bases between them. Written as DNA, the CDR3 is TGTGCCAGCAGCCGGGATGCAGTCCTCTTAACGGAGACCCAGTACTTC. Translation: CASSRDAVLLTETQYF.

Details on this clone: A read error may explain this, as a much larger clone is one base away. Within the sample, other DNA sequences also encode this same CDR3. The chain carries TRBV6-5 and TRBJ1-2; 9 bases map to TRBD1. From germline, CDR1 is MNHEY and CDR2 SVGAGI. After removal of 6 bases from V and 6 bases from J, the junction contained 5 bases not matched to a gene. The CDR3 is 13 amino acids. The CDR3 sequence is CASSRDRVDGYTF. CDR3 sequence (DNA): TGTGCCAGCAGCCGGGACAGGGTGGATGGCTACACCTTC.

The rearrangement links TRBV3-1 (or the pseudogene TRBV3-2) to TRBJ2-3, with 8 nucleotides matching TRBD1. After removal of 7 bases from V and 0 bases from J, the junction contained 6 bases not matched to a gene. Germline V CDR1 and CDR2: LGHDT, YNNKEL (reference sequence). This CDR3 has 15 amino acids. CDR3: CASTWTGQSTDTQYF. Here the CDR3 DNA reads TGTGCCAGCACCTGGACAGGGCAAAGCACAGATACGCAGTATTTT.

The table lists this clone with a few counts. The chain links TRBV5-1 to TRBJ1-4, with TRBD1 identical over 9 bases. Germline V lookup: CDR1 SGHRS, CDR2 YFSETQ. The V gene end was trimmed by 2 bases and the J gene end by 2 bases; junction bases not matched to a gene: 4. This CDR3 is 16 amino acids long. CDR3 DNA: TGCGCCAGCAGCTTAACCGGACAGGGGACTAATGAAAAACTGTTTTTT. Its translation: CASSLTGQGTNEKLFF.